What follows is one T cell receptor beta chain and its context. Its antigen is still unknown. The identical CDR3 is also encoded by other nucleotide sequences in the sample. This record comes from a study of cytomegalovirus exposure and HLA in healthy donors. Broader study findings: A classifier reportedly called cytomegalovirus status with high sensitivity and specificity. One later analysis reportedly identified an Asian-associated ancestry cluster that showed fewer N-insertions than the roughly 640-donor mean.

Trimming removed 4 bases from V and 1 base from J, with 9 bases in between. Germline values: CDR1 SGHRS, CDR2 YFSETQ. CDR3 length: 15 residues. PCR primers comprised 60 Vbeta and 13 Jbeta primers. Per the authors' pipeline: The authors later counted roughly 87 million unique TCR beta chains, roughly 11 million of them shared. Libraries were prepared by immunoSEQ multiplex PCR; TCRdb keeps only in-frame clonotypes and omits some of them. For V, J and clone size, that table is used; D and trimming come from the DNA. This table has some 150,000 clones, roughly four fifths appearing once. Healthy people donating bone marrow made up the donors.

Sequencing input: PBMCs. The chain employs TRBV5-1 and TRBJ2-6, with D tentatively TRBD1 (6 bases). The source of this sequence is a man aged 40-50 years in good health and CMV-seropositive. The CDR3 sequence is CASSPTGSGANVLTF. Written as DNA, the CDR3 is TGCGCCAGCAGCCCAACAGGGTCTGGGGCCAACGTCCTGACTTTC.